This T cell receptor beta chain is from a study of T cell changes during pregnancy in multiple sclerosis. The germline gives CDR1 MDHEN, CDR2 SYDVKM. V was clipped by 6 bases and J by 6 bases, with 18 bases between them. This CDR3 has 15 amino acids. Clones were read by immunoSEQ multiplex PCR, and TCRdb kept only the in-frame ones, dropping some. The repertoire holds tens of thousands of clones, with about nine tenths as singletons. The V and J genes are TRBV28 and TRBJ1-5; D unclear. Sequenced here: peripheral blood, sampled in the first trimester of pregnancy. The origin of this receptor is a female donor in good health, enrolled as a control in a pregnancy study. CDR3: CASRRAGTLVQPQHF. CDR3 sequence (DNA): TGTGCCAGCAGGAGAGCGGGCACCCTGGTTCAGCCCCAGCATTTT. The full variable domain, its missing parts supplied by reference TRBV28 and TRBJ1-5, is DVKVTQSSRYLVKRTGEKVFLECVQDMDHENMFWYRQDPGLGLRLIYFSYDVKMKEKGDIPEGYSVSREKKERFSLILESASTNQTSMYLCASRRAGTLVQPQHFGDGTRLSIL.